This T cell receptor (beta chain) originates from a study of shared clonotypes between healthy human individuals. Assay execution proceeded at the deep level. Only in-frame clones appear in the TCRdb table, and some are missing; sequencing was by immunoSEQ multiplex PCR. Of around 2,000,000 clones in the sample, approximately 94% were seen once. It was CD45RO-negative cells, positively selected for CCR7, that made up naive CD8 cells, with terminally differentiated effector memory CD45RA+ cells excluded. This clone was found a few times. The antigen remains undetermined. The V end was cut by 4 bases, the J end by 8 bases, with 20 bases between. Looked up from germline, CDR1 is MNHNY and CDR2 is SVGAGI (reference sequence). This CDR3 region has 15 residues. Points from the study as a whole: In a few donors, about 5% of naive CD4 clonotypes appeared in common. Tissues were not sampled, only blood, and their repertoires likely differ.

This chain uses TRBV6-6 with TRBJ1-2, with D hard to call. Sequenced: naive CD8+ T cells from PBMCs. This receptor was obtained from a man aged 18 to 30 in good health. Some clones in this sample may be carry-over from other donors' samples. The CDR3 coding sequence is TGTGCCAGCAGTTCCGTTGGAGACGGCGGGGTAGGCTACACCTTC. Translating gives CASSSVGDGGVGYTF.